This T cell receptor (beta chain) was recovered during a study of cytomegalovirus exposure and HLA in healthy donors. About the research overall: In an earlier analysis, 90 million to 130 million unique TCR beta sequences were found from 150 million to 200 million T cells. Study-wide results and limits: Common viral pathogens were later found to be apparently linked to several of the most significant clusters. Previous analysis showed most TCR beta V segments were productive about 87% or about 30% of the time. Roughly uniform sequencing depth across donors was assumed, possibly incorrectly.

V lost 5 bases, J lost 4 bases, and 18 bases lay in between. This CDR3 has 16 residues. The germline V gene encodes CDR1 SGHAT and CDR2 FQNNGV. As regards this clone: The target antigen is unknown.

In the PCR, 60 Vbeta and 13 Jbeta primers were used. The table came from immunoSEQ multiplex PCR; TCRdb's copy has only in-frame clones and leaves some out. The profile shows some 170,000 clones, over 60% of them singletons. This clonotype was sampled from a man aged 35 to 55 in good health and CMV-seropositive. Sequencing was performed on PBMCs. The chain couples TRBV11-2 to TRBJ2-1; possible D gene TRBD2, 7 bases. The CDR3 sequence: CASSNPGQRGYNEQFF. In nucleotides, the CDR3 is TGTGCCAGCAGCAACCCCGGACAGCGGGGTTACAATGAGCAGTTCTTC.